This T cell receptor beta chain was documented in a study of shared clonotypes between healthy human individuals. The CDR3 consists of 11 residues. Judged by abundance, this clone is medium-sized. Assay used: immunoSEQ multiplex PCR; TCRdb lists only in-frame clones, some missing. The repertoire consists of about half a million clones, with 75% to 80% occurring once and the leading ten covering about 12%. The sequence derives from a woman in her thirties or forties in good health. Some clones in this sample may be carry-over from other donors' samples. The gene calls are TRBV21-1 and TRBJ1-2; whether TRBD1, the table's D call, matches the DNA was not checked. TRBV21-1 is a pseudogene segment. What was sequenced was PBMCs. The CDR3 loop is CASGTGGSETF. The CDR3 nucleotides are TGTGCCAGCGGGACAGGGGGGAGTGAGACCTTC.